This TCR beta chain was captured by sequencing in a study of control samples from healthy donors and cancer patients. V lost 5 bases to trimming and J lost 8 bases; unmatched junction nucleotides: 9. Germline lookup yields CDR1 SNHLY and CDR2 FYNNEI. The CDR3 has 15 amino acids. Profiled with immunoSEQ multiplex PCR; TCRdb holds only in-frame clones, not every one. The data show some 96,000 clones, roughly 87% seen once. This sequence originates from a woman in her 50s in good health. The sequencing sample was made of blood. This rearrangement joins TRBV2 to TRBJ2-1, with 10 nucleotides matching TRBD1. The CDR3 loop is CASSRQGAGVDEQFF. CDR3 DNA sequence: TGTGCCAGCAGTCGACAGGGGGCCGGTGTGGATGAGCAGTTCTTC. The variable domain in full, completed from reference TRBV2 and TRBJ2-1, reads EPEVTQTPSHQVTQMGQEVILRCVPISNHLYFYWYRQILGQKVEFLVSFYNNEISEKSEIFDDQFSVERPDGSNFTLKIRSTKLEDSAMYFCASSRQGAGVDEQFFGPGTRLTVL.